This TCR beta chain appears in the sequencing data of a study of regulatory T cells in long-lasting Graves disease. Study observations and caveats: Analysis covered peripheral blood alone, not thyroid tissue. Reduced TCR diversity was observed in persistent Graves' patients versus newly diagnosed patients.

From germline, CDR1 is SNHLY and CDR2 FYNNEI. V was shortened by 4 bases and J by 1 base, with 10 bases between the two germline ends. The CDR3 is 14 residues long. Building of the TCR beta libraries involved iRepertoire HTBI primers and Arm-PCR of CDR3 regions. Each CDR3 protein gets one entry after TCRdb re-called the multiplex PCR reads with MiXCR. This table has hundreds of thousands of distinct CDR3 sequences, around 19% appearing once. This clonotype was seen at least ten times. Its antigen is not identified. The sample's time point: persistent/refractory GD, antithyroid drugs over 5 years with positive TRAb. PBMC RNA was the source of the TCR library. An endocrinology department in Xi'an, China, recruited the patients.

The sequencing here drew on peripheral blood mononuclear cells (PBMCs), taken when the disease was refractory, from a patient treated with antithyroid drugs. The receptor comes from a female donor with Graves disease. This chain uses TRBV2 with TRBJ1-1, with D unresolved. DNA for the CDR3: TGTGCCAGCAGTGGGGAGGCGGGGAACACTGAAGCTTTCTTT. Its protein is CASSGEAGNTEAFF. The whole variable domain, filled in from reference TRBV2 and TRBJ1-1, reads EPEVTQTPSHQVTQMGQEVILRCVPISNHLYFYWYRQILGQKVEFLVSFYNNEISEKSEIFDDQFSVERPDGSNFTLKIRSTKLEDSAMYFCASSGEAGNTEAFFGQGTRLTVV.